Sequencing of this TCR beta chain was carried out in a study of blood T cell repertoires in COVID-19. Overall study: PBMCs, B-cell-depleted T cells, or T cells provided the cDNA or gDNA that made up the material.

As processed by the authors: Estimates of nucleated cell counts were drawn from the amplification of reference gene primers. Sequenced by immunoSEQ multiplex PCR; TCRdb stores in-frame clones only, minus some. The D gene and trimming were derived from the DNA, and the V and J assignments and clone size from that table. The sample gives about 46,000 clones, 80% to 90% of which show up once; more than 15% is in the top ten. Germline V CDR1 and CDR2: LNHDA, SQIVND (reference sequence). The V end was cut by 3 bases, the J end by 5 bases, with 16 bases between. The CDR3 is 15 residues long. The material sequenced was peripheral blood. This receptor was obtained from a human donor in a cohort sampled during active COVID-19. J is TRBJ1-2 and V is TRBV19; D not resolved. The CDR3 reads CASSMLVWQDYGYTF. The CDR3 bases are TGTGCCAGTAGTATGTTAGTGTGGCAGGATTATGGCTACACCTTC.